The 25 T cell receptor beta chains given below trace back to one sample, sequenced in a study of post-analysis software for immune sequencing data. Libraries were made from TCR beta cDNA, and they carried unique molecular identifiers. TCRdb analysed the PCR reads with MiXCR anew, one entry per CDR3 protein. Among roughly 160,000 distinct CDR3 sequences listed, around 36% were seen once. The specimen was blood, collected after autologous hematopoietic stem cell transplantation. These receptors all come from a girl aged 10 to 17 with multiple sclerosis.

For this clonotype: One end of the junction varies from germline; a read error may be responsible. The rearrangement uses TRBV5-8 and TRBJ2-5, with TRBD2 matching over 13 bases. The CDR3 runs 16 residues. The germline gives CDR1 SGHTS, CDR2 YDEGEE. CDR3 in DNA: TGTGCCGGCAGCCAACGACTAGCGGGAGGAGGAGAGACCCAGTACTTC. This gives the protein CAGSQRLAGGGETQYF.

This clonotype has just a few counts. V is TRBV5-1 and J is TRBJ2-3, with 12 positions matching TRBD2. The CDR3 sequence is 16 residues long. Losses at the gene ends were 3 bases for V and 2 bases for J; bases not matched to a gene: 4. Germline CDR1 SGHRS, CDR2 YFSETQ. In DNA form, the CDR3 reads TGCGCCAGCAGCTCCGGACTAGCGGGATTCACAGATACGCAGTATTTT. It encodes CASSSGLAGFTDTQYF.

This chain uses TRBV20-1 with TRBJ2-7, with TRBD2 matching 9 bases. The V segment lost 5 bases and the J segment 5 bases; nucleotides outside the gene matches: 19. CDR3 length: 17 amino acids. CDR1 and CDR2 (germline): DFQATT, SNEGSKA (reference sequence). This CDR3 is CSAPSDWVLAGIHEQYF. CDR3 DNA: TGCAGTGCTCCTAGTGACTGGGTACTAGCGGGTATCCACGAGCAGTACTTC.

This clonotype was counted only a few times. The chain has TRBV4-3 and TRBJ2-1; TRBD2 matches 8 bases. Losses at the gene ends were 5 bases for V and 7 bases for J; bases not matched to a gene: 10. The CDR3 is 15 residues long. CDR1 and CDR2 from the germline V gene are LGHNA and YSLEER. CDR3 in DNA: TGCGCCAGCAGCACGAGCGGGAGCCCTTCAAATGAGCAGTTCTTC. Translating it yields CASSTSGSPSNEQFF.

This sequence joins TRBV30 and TRBJ2-1, with 7 bases identical to TRBD1. Germline CDR1 is GTSNPN and CDR2 is SVGIG (reference sequence). Trimming at V came to 2 bases and at J to 7 bases, leaving 8 bases not matched to a gene. The CDR3 consists of 14 residues. The CDR3 loop reads CAWSSHRGFNEQFF. The CDR3 nucleotides are TGTGCCTGGAGTTCTCACAGGGGATTTAATGAGCAGTTCTTC.

This clonotype was observed at least ten times. The gene calls are TRBV9 and TRBJ1-5; 9 nucleotides align to TRBD1. Germline trimming cut 4 bases from V and 1 base from J; bases unmatched to any gene: 3. The germline V gene has CDR1 SGDLS and CDR2 YYNGEE. This CDR3 comprises 15 residues. The CDR3 loop is CASSPGQGSNQPQHF. CDR3 DNA: TGTGCCAGCAGCCCGGGACAGGGAAGCAATCAGCCCCAGCATTTT. Full variable domain (rest looked up from reference TRBV9 and TRBJ1-5): DSGVTQTPKHLITATGQRVTLRCSPRSGDLSVYWYQQSLDQGLQFLIQYYNGEERAKGNILERFSAQQFPDLHSELNLSSLELGDSALYFCASSPGQGSNQPQHFGDGTRLSIL.

V and J are TRBV20-1 and TRBJ2-3; D is unresolved. The CDR3 runs 14 residues. V was pared by 3 bases and J by 2 bases, with 12 bases between. The germline V gene encodes CDR1 DFQATT and CDR2 SNEGSKA (reference sequence). For the CDR3, the DNA is TGCAGTGCTAGCTCCGCTAGATACACAGATACGCAGTATTTT. Amino acids: CSASSARYTDTQYF.

This sequence joins TRBV12-3 or TRBV12-4 and TRBJ2-1; D is ambiguous. Trimming pared 2 bases from V and 4 bases from J, leaving 12 bases between. This CDR3 spans 15 amino acids. The CDR3 DNA is TGTGCCAGCAGTTTAACCGCATCTTGGTACAATGAGCAGTTCTTC. This sequence encodes CASSLTASWYNEQFF.

As concerns this clonotype: At one end, the junction sequence differs from germline, possibly due to a read error. The chain links TRBV5-1 to TRBJ2-7; tentative D call: TRBD1 (6 bases). Germline V gene lookup returns CDR1 SGHRS and CDR2 YFSETQ. This CDR3 has 13 residues. CDR3 nucleotides: TGCGCCGGCAGCTTGCCAGGGGACTACGAGCAGTACTTC. Translating gives CAGSLPGDYEQYF.

The V gene is TRBV5-1, the J gene TRBJ2-6; 13 nucleotides line up with TRBD2. This CDR3 contains 21 residues. Germline V gene data show CDR1 as SGHRS and CDR2 as YFSETQ. With V trimmed by 4 bases and J by 0 bases, 13 bases remained unmatched. The CDR3 protein is CASSQRTRGTSGVSGANVLTF. The DNA of the CDR3 is TGCGCCAGCAGCCAACGGACGAGGGGGACTAGCGGGGTCTCTGGGGCCAACGTCCTGACTTTC. The complete variable domain, with remaining parts taken from reference TRBV5-1 and TRBJ2-6, reads KAGVTQTPRYLIKTRGQQVTLSCSPISGHRSVSWYQQTPGQGLQFLFEYFSETQRNKGNFPGRFSGRQFSNSRSEMNVSTLELGDSALYLCASSQRTRGTSGVSGANVLTFGAGSRLTVL.

This clonotype was seen a handful of times. The chain employs TRBV29-1 and TRBJ1-4; maybe TRBD1 (6 bases). CDR3 length equals 13 residues. Germline CDR1 reads SQVTM; CDR2 reads ANQGSEA. The V end lost 5 bases, the J end lost 8 bases, and 15 bases lay between the germline ends. The CDR3 here is CSVKQGGGEKLFF. The DNA for the CDR3 is TGCAGCGTTAAACAGGGTGGAGGAGAAAAACTGTTTTTT.

The chain uses TRBV9 and TRBJ2-5; 7 bases are shared with TRBD2. Germline V gives CDR1 SGDLS, CDR2 YYNGEE. The CDR3 totals 16 residues. Trimming cost V 2 bases and J 5 bases; bases outside gene matches: 12. DNA for the CDR3: TGTGCCAGCAGCGTCACCTCCGGGACTACGGGGGAGACCCAGTACTTC. It specifies CASSVTSGTTGETQYF.

The chain couples TRBV7-2 to TRBJ2-5, with D perhaps matching TRBD1 (6 bases). Trimming removed 1 base at V and 1 base at J, with 10 bases between. Germline CDR1 SGHTA, CDR2 FQGNSA. The CDR3 is 15 amino acids. The CDR3 loop reads CASSLGAGVQETQYF. The CDR3, as DNA: TGTGCCAGCAGCTTAGGGGCAGGGGTCCAAGAGACCCAGTACTTC.

V and J are TRBV19 and TRBJ1-2, with 9 nucleotides matching TRBD1. This CDR3 region has 13 residues. Trimming cost V 7 bases and J 5 bases; bases outside gene matches: 5. Germline CDR1 and CDR2: LNHDA and SQIVND (reference sequence). The CDR3 sequence is CASTGQGRYGYTF. The DNA of the CDR3 is TGTGCCAGTACCGGACAGGGGAGGTATGGCTACACCTTC.

This chain joins TRBV27 and TRBJ1-2; 7 nucleotides agree with TRBD1. J was trimmed by 3 bases and V by 5 bases; bases with no gene match: 6. The CDR3 has 14 amino acids. CDR1 is MNHEY, CDR2 SMNVEV, per germline (reference sequence). CDR3: CASSGAGTDYGYTF. The CDR3 DNA follows: TGTGCCAGCAGTGGCGCCGGGACAGACTATGGCTACACCTTC.

The chain couples TRBV29-1 to TRBJ2-5; D might be TRBD1 (5 bases). The V gene lost 7 bases and the J gene lost 0 bases, with 9 bases spanning the gap. The CDR3 spans 12 residues. Germline assignment: CDR1 SQVTM and CDR2 ANQGSEA. CDR3 sequence reads: CSGAGYQETQYF. In DNA, the CDR3 is TGCAGCGGTGCAGGGTACCAAGAGACCCAGTACTTC.

This clonotype has ten or more counts. The chain uses TRBV5-1 and TRBJ2-6; D remains ambiguous. CDR3 length: 11 residues. Germline CDR1 and CDR2: SGHRS and YFSETQ. V dropped 3 bases and J dropped 9 bases, with 4 bases sitting between them. DNA for the CDR3: TGCGCCAGCAGCTGGAGCAACGTCCTGACTTTC. Its translation is CASSWSNVLTF.

The genes are TRBV11-1 and TRBJ2-5; 8 bases are a match to TRBD2. V shed 3 bases, J shed 4 bases, and the junction held 10 bases outside the gene matches. Per germline, CDR1 SGHAT and CDR2 FQDESV (reference sequence). This CDR3 region has 16 residues. The CDR3, as DNA: TGTGCCAGCAGCTTTTCTGCGGGAGGCCCTCGAGAGACCCAGTACTTC. This encodes CASSFSAGGPRETQYF.

This clonotype turned up a few times. V and J are TRBV11-2 and TRBJ2-1; TRBD2 matches at 10 bases. The CDR3 extends over 16 amino acids. CDR1 is SGHAT and CDR2 is FQNNGV in the germline V gene. Trimming at V came to 2 bases and at J to 6 bases, leaving 7 bases not matched to a gene. The CDR3 DNA reads as TGTGCCAGCAGCTTATTATTGATAGCGGGAGGCAATGAGCAGTTCTTC. As protein: CASSLLLIAGGNEQFF.

V is TRBV18 and J is TRBJ2-5; 8 nucleotides align to TRBD2. TRBJ2-7 explains the end of the DNA better; the J call may be wrong. This CDR3 contains 15 residues. The germline V gene has CDR1 KGHSH and CDR2 LQKENI. This CDR3 reads CASSPPGGRLDEQYF. CDR3 sequence (DNA): TGTGCCAGCTCACCACCTGGCGGGAGGTTGGACGAGCAGTACTTC.

V gene TRBV20-1 combines with J gene TRBJ2-3; no definite D call. Germline assignment: CDR1 DFQATT and CDR2 SNEGSKA (reference sequence). Trimming removed 1 base at V and 8 bases at J, with 13 bases between. CDR3 size: 13 residues. The CDR3 coding sequence is TGCAGTGCTAGAGTGCTACTATACGGTACGCAGTATTTT. Protein: CSARVLLYGTQYF.

This clonotype was found a few times. The chain joins TRBV29-1 to TRBJ1-2; no clear D gene. CDR1 SQVTM and CDR2 ANQGSEA come from the germline V gene. The CDR3 consists of 11 residues. Trimming cost V 4 bases and J 3 bases, with 6 bases left between them. CDR3 region: CSVGRDYGYTF. In DNA, the CDR3 is TGCAGCGTTGGGAGGGACTATGGCTACACCTTC.

This chain links TRBV18 with TRBJ2-2; 10 nucleotides agree with TRBD2. The germline V gene encodes CDR1 KGHSH and CDR2 LQKENI. The CDR3 is 15 amino acids. The junction had 4 bases not matched to a gene; V was cut back by 4 bases and J by 5 bases. Here the CDR3 DNA reads TGTGCCAGCTCACTTGTAGCGGGAGGAACCGGGGAGCTGTTTTTT. Amino acid sequence: CASSLVAGGTGELFF.

V is TRBV4-1 and J is TRBJ2-1; 8 bases match TRBD1. From germline, CDR1 is MGHRA and CDR2 YSYEKL. The J segment lost 7 bases and the V segment lost 4 bases, leaving 6 bases of the junction unmatched. This CDR3 is built from 14 residues. The CDR3 protein is CASSPPGQDNEQFF. CDR3 nucleotide sequence: TGCGCCAGCAGCCCCCCGGGACAGGATAATGAGCAGTTCTTC.

In this sample, this clonotype turned up a few times. This chain links TRBV20-1 with TRBJ2-5; 7 nucleotides match TRBD2. Looked up from germline, CDR1 is DFQATT and CDR2 is SNEGSKA (reference sequence). The CDR3 loop spans 15 amino acids. The V segment lost 3 bases and the J segment 12 bases; nucleotides outside the gene matches: 19. The CDR3 DNA follows: TGCAGTGCTAGGCAAAACGTGGGGGAGGGCCCCGCTGAGTACTTC. As protein: CSARQNVGEGPAEYF.